Listed below are T cell receptor beta chains from one sample, sequenced in a study of T-cell memory formation after mild COVID-19. TCRdb recomputed calls from the 5' RACE reads with MiXCR, one row per CDR3 protein. Among approximately 150,000 distinct CDR3 sequences, 6% to 7% were seen once, and the ten largest hold approximately 2.2%. Source material: PBMCs or a T cell subset sorted from them (not recorded which). All receptors come from an adult woman who had mild COVID-19 (a few samples of this study predate the infection). Cell type and time point are not known. The CDR3 runs from the conserved cysteine through the conserved F or W. The order of the fields is V gene, clone size, D gene, CDR3 length, J gene, CDR3 DNA, CDR3 protein. The D gene is left open where the match is weak. Clone size appears in some rows only: once, few, many, or a class for an expanded clone.

>TRBV7-9|many|-|14|TRBJ1-5
TGTGCCAGCAGCTCGGACGTTTACAATCAGCCCCAGCATTTT
CASSSDVYNQPQHF
>TRBV12-3/TRBV12-4|few|TRBD1|15|TRBJ1-6
TGTGCCAGCAGGACAGGGAAAAGCGATAATTCACCCCTCCACTTT
CASRTGKSDNSPLHF
>TRBV30|many|-|14|TRBJ2-2
TGTGCCTGGTGGGGCAGGGTGGGCACCGGGGAGCTGTTTTTT
CAWWGRVGTGELFF
>TRBV3-1|-|TRBD2|15|TRBJ2-5
TGTGCCAGCAGCCAAGGGGTAGCGGGGGGAGAGACCCAGTACTTC
CASSQGVAGGETQYF
>TRBV12-3/TRBV12-4|many|-|16|TRBJ2-6
TGTGCCAGCAGTTCACAGGGCACATCTGGGGCCAACGTCCTGACTTTC
CASSSQGTSGANVLTF
>TRBV12-3/TRBV12-4|many|-|14|TRBJ1-1
TGTGCCAGCAGTTTAAGGGGAACGAACACTGAAGCTTTCTTT
CASSLRGTNTEAFF
>TRBV5-1|many|-|14|TRBJ2-3
TGCGCCAGCAGCTTGGTGACCTCCACAGATACGCAGTATTTT
CASSLVTSTDTQYF
>TRBV4-2|few|TRBD1|15|TRBJ1-2
TGTGCCAGCAGCCAAGAGGGGACAGGGGGCCATGGCTACACCTTC
CASSQEGTGGHGYTF
>TRBV5-1|few|TRBD1|19|TRBJ2-6
TGCGCCAGCAGCTTTGAGAGGACAGGCCCCCCGGGTCGGGCCAACGTCCTGACTTTC
CASSFERTGPPGRANVLTF
>TRBV20-1|few|-|14|TRBJ1-1
TGCAGTGCTAGGTACGGGGTCCTGAACACTGAAGCTTTCTTT
CSARYGVLNTEAFF